This T cell receptor (beta chain) was captured by sequencing in a study of blood T cell repertoires in COVID-19. Study-wide context: Samples taken during acute and convalescent COVID-19 were collected in the United States, Italy and Spain. PBMCs, B-cell-depleted T cells, or T cells provided the cDNA or gDNA that made up the material.

V lost 5 bases to trimming and J lost 0 bases, with 14 bases between them. Germline CDR1 reads SQVTM; CDR2 reads ANQGSEA. The CDR3 is 15 residues long. Authors' data handling: Reference gene primer amplification in the assay estimated nucleated cell counts. This table comes from immunoSEQ multiplex PCR, and its TCRdb copy is limited to in-frame clones, with some not included. That table gives V, J and clone size, and the DNA gave D and trimming. The sample contains 120,000 to 150,000 clones, over 85% of which appear only once. The sequence was obtained from a human donor in a cohort sampled during active COVID-19. Sequenced input: peripheral blood. This chain connects TRBV29-1 to TRBJ2-1; a weak D match, TRBD2 (6 bases). The CDR3 region has the DNA TGCAGCGTTCAGACTAGTGTAAGCTCCTACAATGAGCAGTTCTTC. It codes for CSVQTSVSSYNEQFF.